The T cell receptor (beta chain) under discussion was sequenced for a study of long-term antiretroviral therapy in people with HIV. The assay, immunoSEQ v3.0, was run at survey level. Repertoires were generated with immunoSEQ multiplex PCR, while TCRdb's copy carries only in-frame clones and drops some. The table includes tens of thousands of clones, 80% to 90% detected once. In regard to this clone: Its antigen is undetermined.

Amounts of about 0.9-11 million cryopreserved PBMC were held in the samples before DNA extraction. Overall study findings and caveats: Repertoires in HIV (unlike those of controls) had narrower CDR3 length ranges. An increase in diversity followed ART, yet levels stayed below transplant donor controls.

The CDR3 length is 14 residues. After removal of 2 bases from V and 8 bases from J, the junction contained 6 bases not matched to a gene. CDR1 is MGHRA, CDR2 YSYEKL, per germline. This sequence joins TRBV4-1 and TRBJ1-2; 9 nucleotides agree with TRBD1. Specimen: unsorted PBMCs, collected just before starting antiretroviral therapy. The TCR sequence derives from a woman between 18 and 30 years old with HIV. The CDR3 region is CASSQPGTGSGYTF. CDR3 DNA: TGCGCCAGCAGCCAACCCGGGACAGGGAGCGGCTACACCTTC.